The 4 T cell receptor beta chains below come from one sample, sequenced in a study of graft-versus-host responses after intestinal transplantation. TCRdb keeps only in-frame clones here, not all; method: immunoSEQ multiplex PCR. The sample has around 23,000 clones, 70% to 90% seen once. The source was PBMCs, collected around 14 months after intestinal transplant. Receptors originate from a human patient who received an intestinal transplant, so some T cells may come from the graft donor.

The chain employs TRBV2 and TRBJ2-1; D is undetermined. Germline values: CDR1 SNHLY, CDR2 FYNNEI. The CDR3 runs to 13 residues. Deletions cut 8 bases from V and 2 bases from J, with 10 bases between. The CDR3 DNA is TGTGCCAGCCGCACGCGGACCTACAATGAGCAGTTCTTC. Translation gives CASRTRTYNEQFF. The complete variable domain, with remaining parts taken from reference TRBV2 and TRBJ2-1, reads EPEVTQTPSHQVTQMGQEVILRCVPISNHLYFYWYRQILGQKVEFLVSFYNNEISEKSEIFDDQFSVERPDGSNFTLKIRSTKLEDSAMYFCASRTRTYNEQFFGPGTRLTVL.

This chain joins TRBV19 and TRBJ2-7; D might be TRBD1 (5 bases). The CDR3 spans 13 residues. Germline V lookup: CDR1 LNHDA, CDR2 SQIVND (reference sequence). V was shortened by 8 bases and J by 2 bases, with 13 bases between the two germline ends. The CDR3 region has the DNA TGTGCCAGTGCCCCCAGGGCCACCTACGAGCAGTACTTC. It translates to CASAPRATYEQYF.

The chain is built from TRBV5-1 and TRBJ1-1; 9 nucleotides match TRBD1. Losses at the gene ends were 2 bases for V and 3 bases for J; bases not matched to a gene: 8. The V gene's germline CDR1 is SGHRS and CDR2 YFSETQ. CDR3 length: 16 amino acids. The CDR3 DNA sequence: TGCGCCAGCAGCTTCCTACAGGGGGCGCCTTACACTGAAGCTTTCTTT. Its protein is CASSFLQGAPYTEAFF.

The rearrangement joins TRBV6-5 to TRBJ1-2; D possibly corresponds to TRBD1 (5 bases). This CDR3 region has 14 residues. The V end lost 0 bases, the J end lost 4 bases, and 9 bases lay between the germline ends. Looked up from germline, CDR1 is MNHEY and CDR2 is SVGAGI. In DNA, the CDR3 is TGTGCCAGCAGTTACTCTGACAGTAGCTATGGCTACACCTTC. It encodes CASSYSDSSYGYTF.